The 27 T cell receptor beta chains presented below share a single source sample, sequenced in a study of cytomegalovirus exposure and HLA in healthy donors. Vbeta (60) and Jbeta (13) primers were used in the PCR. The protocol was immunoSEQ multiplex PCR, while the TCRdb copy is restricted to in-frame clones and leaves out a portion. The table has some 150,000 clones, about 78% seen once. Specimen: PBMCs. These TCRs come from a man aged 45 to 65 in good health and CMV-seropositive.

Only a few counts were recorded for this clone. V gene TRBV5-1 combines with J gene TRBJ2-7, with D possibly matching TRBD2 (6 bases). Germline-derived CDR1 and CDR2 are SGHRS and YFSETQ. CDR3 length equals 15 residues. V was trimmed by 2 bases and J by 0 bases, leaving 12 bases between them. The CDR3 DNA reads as TGCGCCAGCAGCTTACAGCGGGCCAGCTCCTACGAGCAGTACTTC. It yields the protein CASSLQRASSYEQYF.

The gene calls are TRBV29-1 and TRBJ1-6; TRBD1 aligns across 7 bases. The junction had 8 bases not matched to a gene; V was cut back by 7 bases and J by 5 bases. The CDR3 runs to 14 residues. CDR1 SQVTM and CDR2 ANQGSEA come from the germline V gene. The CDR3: CSARTGGNNSPLHF. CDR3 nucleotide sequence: TGCAGCGCTCGGACAGGCGGGAATAATTCACCCCTCCACTTT.

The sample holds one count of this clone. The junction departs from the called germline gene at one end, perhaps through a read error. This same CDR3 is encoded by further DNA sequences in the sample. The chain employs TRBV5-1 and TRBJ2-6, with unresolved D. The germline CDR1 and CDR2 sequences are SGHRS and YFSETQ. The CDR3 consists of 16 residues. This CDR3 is CASSLTGTSGANVLTF. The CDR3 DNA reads TGTGCCAGCAGCTTGACGGGTACCTCTGGGGCCAACGTCCTGACTTTC.

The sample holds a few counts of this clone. CDR3 region: CASSLVNTPGNTIYF. The CDR3 nucleotides read TGTGCCAGCAGCTTAGTGAACACGCCTGGAAACACCATATATTTT. The gene calls are TRBV7-9 and TRBJ1-3; D gene ambiguous. The length of the CDR3 is 15 residues. V was clipped by 1 base and J by 2 bases, with 9 bases between them. Germline assignment: CDR1 SEHNR and CDR2 FQNEAQ (reference sequence). Supplemented by reference TRBV7-9 and TRBJ1-3, the full variable domain reads DTGVSQNPRHKITKRGQNVTFRCDPISEHNRLYWYRQTLGQGPEFLTYFQNEAQLEKSRLLSDRFSAERPKGSFSTLEIQRTEQGDSAMYLCASSLVNTPGNTIYFGEGSWLTVV.

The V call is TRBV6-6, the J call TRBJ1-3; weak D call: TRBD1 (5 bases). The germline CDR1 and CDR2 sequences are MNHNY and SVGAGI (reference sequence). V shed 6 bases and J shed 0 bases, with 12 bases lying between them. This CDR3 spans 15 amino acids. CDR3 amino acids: CASRQDDSSGNTIYF. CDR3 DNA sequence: TGTGCCAGCAGACAAGACGACAGCTCTGGAAACACCATATATTTT.

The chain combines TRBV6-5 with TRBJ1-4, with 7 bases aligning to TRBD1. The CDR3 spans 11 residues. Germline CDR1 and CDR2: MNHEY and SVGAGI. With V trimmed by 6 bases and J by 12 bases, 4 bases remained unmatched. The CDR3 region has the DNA TGTGCCAGCAGCCTACAGGGGCAACTGTTTTTT. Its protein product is CASSLQGQLFF.

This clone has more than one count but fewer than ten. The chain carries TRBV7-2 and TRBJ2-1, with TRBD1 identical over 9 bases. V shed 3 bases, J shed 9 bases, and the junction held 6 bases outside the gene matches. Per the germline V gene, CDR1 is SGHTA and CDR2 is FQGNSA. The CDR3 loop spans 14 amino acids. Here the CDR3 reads CASSLQQGAGEQFF. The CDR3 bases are TGTGCCAGCAGCTTGCAACAGGGGGCCGGTGAGCAGTTCTTC.

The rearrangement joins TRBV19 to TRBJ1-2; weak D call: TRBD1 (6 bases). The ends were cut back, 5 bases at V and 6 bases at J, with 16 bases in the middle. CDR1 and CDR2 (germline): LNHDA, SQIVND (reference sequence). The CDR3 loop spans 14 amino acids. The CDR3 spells CASSSRGISHGYTF. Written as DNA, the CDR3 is TGTGCCAGTAGTTCCAGGGGAATTAGCCATGGCTACACCTTC.

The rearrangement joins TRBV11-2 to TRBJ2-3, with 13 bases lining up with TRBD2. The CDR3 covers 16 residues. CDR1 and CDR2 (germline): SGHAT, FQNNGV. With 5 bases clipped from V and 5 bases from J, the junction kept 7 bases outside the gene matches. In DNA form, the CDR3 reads TGTGCCAGCAGCCTGGGACTAGCGGGATATGGAGATACGCAGTATTTT. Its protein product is CASSLGLAGYGDTQYF. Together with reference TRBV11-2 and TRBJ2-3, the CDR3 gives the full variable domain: EAGVAQSPRYKIIEKRQSVAFWCNPISGHATLYWYQQILGQGPKLLIQFQNNGVVDDSQLPKDRFSAERLKGVDSTLKIQPAKLEDSAVYLCASSLGLAGYGDTQYFGPGTRLTVL.

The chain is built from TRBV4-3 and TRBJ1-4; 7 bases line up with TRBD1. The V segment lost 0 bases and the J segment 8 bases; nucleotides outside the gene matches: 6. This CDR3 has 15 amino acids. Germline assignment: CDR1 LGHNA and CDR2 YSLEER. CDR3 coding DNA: TGCGCCAGCAGCCAAGAAGCGACAGGGCCCGAAAAACTGTTTTTT. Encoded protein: CASSQEATGPEKLFF.

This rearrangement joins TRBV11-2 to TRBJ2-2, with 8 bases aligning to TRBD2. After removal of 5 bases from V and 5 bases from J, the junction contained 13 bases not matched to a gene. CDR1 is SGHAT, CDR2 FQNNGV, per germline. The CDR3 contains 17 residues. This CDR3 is CASSGGLAGSWTGELFF. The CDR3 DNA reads TGTGCCAGCAGCGGAGGACTAGCAGGGAGTTGGACCGGGGAGCTGTTTTTT.

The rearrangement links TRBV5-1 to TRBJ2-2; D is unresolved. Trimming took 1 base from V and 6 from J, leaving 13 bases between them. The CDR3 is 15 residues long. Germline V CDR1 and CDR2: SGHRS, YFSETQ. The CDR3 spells CASSLFGYYAGELFF. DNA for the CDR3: TGCGCCAGCAGCTTGTTCGGGTATTACGCCGGGGAGCTGTTTTTT.

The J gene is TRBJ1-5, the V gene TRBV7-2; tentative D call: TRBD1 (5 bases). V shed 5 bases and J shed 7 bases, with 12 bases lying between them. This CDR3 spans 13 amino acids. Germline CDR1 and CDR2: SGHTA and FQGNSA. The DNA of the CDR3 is TGTGCCAGCAGCCAGGGCAGGGCACAGCCCCAGCATTTT. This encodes CASSQGRAQPQHF.

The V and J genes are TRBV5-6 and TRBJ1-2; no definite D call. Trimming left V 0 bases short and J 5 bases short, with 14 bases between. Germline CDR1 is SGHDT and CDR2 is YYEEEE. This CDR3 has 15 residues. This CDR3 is CASSLDRTASYGYTF. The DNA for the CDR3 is TGTGCCAGCAGCTTGGATAGGACTGCCTCTTATGGCTACACCTTC.

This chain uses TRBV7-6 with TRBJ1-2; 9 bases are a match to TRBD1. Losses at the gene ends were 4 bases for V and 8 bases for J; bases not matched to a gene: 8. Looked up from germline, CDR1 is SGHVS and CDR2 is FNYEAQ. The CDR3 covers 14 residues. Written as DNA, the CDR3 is TGTGCCAGCAGCTACCCCGTGACAGGGGGGGGCTACACCTTC. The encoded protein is CASSYPVTGGGYTF.

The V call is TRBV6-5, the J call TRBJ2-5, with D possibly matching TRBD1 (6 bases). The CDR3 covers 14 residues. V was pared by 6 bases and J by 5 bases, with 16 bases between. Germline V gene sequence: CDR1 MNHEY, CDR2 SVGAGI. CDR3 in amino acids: CASRTVGGLETQYF. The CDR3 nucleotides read TGTGCCAGCAGGACAGTAGGGGGATTGGAGACCCAGTACTTC.

The CDR3 coding sequence is TGTGCCAGTACGGAACAGGGGTTCACTGAAGCTTTCTTT. Translated: CASTEQGFTEAFF. V and J are TRBV19 and TRBJ1-1; 7 bases agree with TRBD1. The V gene's germline CDR1 is LNHDA and CDR2 SQIVND (reference sequence). This CDR3 spans 13 amino acids. Losses at the gene ends were 7 bases for V and 4 bases for J; bases not matched to a gene: 6.

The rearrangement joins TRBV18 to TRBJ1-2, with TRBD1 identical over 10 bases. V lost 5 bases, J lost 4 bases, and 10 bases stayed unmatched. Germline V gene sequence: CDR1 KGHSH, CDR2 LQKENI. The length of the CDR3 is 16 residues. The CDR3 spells CASSRGTGVAGYGYTF. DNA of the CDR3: TGTGCCAGCTCAAGAGGGACAGGGGTCGCAGGCTATGGCTACACCTTC.

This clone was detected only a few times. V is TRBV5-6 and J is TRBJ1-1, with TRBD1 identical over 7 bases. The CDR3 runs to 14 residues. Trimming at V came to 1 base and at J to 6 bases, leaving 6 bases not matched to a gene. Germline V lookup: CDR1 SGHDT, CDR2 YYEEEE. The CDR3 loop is CASSLSYRGPEAFF. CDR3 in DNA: TGTGCCAGCAGCTTGAGTTACAGGGGACCTGAAGCTTTCTTT.

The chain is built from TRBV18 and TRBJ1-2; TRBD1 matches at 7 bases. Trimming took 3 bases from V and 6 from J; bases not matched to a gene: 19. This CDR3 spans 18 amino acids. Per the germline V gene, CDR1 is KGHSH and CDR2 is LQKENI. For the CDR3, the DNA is TGTGCCAGCTCACCGAACAGGGGCTTGACTACAACCTCTCATGGCTACACCTTC. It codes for CASSPNRGLTTTSHGYTF. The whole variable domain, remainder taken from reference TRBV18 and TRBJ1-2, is NAGVMQNPRHLVRRRGQEARLRCSPMKGHSHVYWYRQLPEEGLKFMVYLQKENIIDESGMPKERFSAEFPKEGPSILRIQQVVRGDSAAYFCASSPNRGLTTTSHGYTFGSGTRLTVV.

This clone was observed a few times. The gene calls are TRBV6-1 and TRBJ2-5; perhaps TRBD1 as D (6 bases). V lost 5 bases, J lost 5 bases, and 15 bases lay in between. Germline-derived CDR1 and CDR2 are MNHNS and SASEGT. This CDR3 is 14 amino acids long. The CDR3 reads CASSFSRQVETQYF. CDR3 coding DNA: TGTGCCAGCAGTTTCAGTCGACAGGTTGAGACCCAGTACTTC.

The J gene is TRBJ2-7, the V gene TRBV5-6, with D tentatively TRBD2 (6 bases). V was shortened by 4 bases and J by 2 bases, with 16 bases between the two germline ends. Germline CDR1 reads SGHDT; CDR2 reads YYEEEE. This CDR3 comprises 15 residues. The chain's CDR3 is CASSPEGLGAYEQYF. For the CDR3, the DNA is TGTGCCAGCAGCCCGGAGGGGCTAGGTGCCTACGAGCAGTACTTC.

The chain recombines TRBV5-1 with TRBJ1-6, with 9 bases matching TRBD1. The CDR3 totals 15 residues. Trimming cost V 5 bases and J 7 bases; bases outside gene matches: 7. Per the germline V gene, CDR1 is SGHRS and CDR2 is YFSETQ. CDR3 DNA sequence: TGCGCCAGCAGACTAGGGACAGGGAGCAATTCACCCCTCCACTTT. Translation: CASRLGTGSNSPLHF.

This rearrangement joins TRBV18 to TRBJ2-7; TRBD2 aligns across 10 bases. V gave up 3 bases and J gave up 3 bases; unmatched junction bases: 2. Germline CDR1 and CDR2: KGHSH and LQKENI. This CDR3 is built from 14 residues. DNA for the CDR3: TGTGCCAGCTCACCGTGGACTAGCGGCTACGAGCAGTACTTC. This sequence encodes CASSPWTSGYEQYF. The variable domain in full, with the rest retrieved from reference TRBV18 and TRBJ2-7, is NAGVMQNPRHLVRRRGQEARLRCSPMKGHSHVYWYRQLPEEGLKFMVYLQKENIIDESGMPKERFSAEFPKEGPSILRIQQVVRGDSAAYFCASSPWTSGYEQYFGPGTRLTVT.

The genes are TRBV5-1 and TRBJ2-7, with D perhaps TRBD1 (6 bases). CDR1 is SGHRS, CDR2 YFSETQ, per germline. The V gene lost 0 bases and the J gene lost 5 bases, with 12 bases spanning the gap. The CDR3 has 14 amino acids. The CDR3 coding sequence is TGCGCCAGCAGCTTGGCAAGCAGGGGAAACGAGCAGTACTTC. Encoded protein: CASSLASRGNEQYF.

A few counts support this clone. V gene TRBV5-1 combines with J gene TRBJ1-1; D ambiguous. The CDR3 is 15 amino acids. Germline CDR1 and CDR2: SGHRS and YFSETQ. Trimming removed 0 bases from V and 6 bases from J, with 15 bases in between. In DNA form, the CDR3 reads TGCGCCAGCAGCTTGGGGGGTAAGGGAGGGCCTGAAGCTTTCTTT. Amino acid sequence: CASSLGGKGGPEAFF.

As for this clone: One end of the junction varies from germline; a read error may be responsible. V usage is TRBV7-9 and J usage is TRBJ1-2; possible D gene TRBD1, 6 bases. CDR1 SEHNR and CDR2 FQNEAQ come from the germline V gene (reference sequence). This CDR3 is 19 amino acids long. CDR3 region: CSSSRSTGGSSSRGYGYTF. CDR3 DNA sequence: TGTTCCAGCAGCCGCTCGACAGGTGGGTCGAGTAGTAGAGGCTATGGCTACACCTTC.